The text below deals with one T cell receptor beta chain. Its antigen is unknown. The junction does not match germline at one end; this may be a read error. The data derive from a study of T cell repertoires in cytomegalovirus infection. TCRdb re-analysed the reads in MiXCR, keeping a single row per CDR3 protein. The table includes approximately 340,000 distinct CDR3 sequences, around 29% detected once. Germline-derived CDR1 and CDR2 are SGHVS and FNYEAQ. The CDR3 is 14 amino acids. The V and J genes are TRBV7-6 and TRBJ2-7; the D is unclear. This TCR came from a human donor in good health (CMV status not recorded). Some clones in this sample may be carry-over from other donors' samples. The sequencing here drew on cultured PBMCs, taken from culture after CMV antigen stimulation. This chain's CDR3 is CARSFLQLGNEQYF. The DNA of the CDR3 is TGTGCCCGCAGCTTCCTCCAACTTGGGAACGAGCAGTACTTC. The complete variable domain, with remaining parts taken from reference TRBV7-6 and TRBJ2-7, reads GAGVSQSPRYKVTKRGQDVALRCDPISGHVSLYWYRQALGQGPEFLTYFNYEAQQDKSGLPNDRFSAERPEGSISTLTIQRTEQRDSAMYRCARSFLQLGNEQYFGPGTRLTVT.